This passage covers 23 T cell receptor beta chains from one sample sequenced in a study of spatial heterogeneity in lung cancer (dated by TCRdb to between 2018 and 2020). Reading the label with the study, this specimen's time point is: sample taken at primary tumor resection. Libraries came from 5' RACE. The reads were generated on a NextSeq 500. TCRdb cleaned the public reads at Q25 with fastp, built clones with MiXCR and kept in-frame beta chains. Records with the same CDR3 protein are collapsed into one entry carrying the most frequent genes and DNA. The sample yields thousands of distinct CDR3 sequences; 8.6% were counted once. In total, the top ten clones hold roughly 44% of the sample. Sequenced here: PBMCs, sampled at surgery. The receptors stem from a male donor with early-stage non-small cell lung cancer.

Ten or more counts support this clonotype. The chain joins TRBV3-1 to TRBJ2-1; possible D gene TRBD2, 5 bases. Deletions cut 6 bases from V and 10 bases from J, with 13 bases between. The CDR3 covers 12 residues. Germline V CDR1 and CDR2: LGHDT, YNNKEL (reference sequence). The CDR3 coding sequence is TGTGCCAGCAGTCAGAGTACGGGAGAGCAGTTCTTC. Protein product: CASSQSTGEQFF.

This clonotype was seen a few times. The CDR3 protein is CASSLNPYSNQPQHF. In DNA, the CDR3 is TGTGCCAGCAGTTTAAACCCTTATAGCAATCAGCCCCAGCATTTT. The chain is built from TRBV27 and TRBJ1-5, with D uncertain. The CDR3 is 15 residues long. The V gene lost 2 bases and the J gene lost 0 bases, with 8 bases spanning the gap. In germline, CDR1 is MNHEY, CDR2 SMNVEV (reference sequence).

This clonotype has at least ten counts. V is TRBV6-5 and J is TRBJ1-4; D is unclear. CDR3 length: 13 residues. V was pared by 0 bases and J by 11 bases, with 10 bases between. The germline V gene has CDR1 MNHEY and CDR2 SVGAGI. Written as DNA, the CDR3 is TGTGCCAGCAGTTACTCGATCGGAGAGAAACTGTTTTTT. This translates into CASSYSIGEKLFF.

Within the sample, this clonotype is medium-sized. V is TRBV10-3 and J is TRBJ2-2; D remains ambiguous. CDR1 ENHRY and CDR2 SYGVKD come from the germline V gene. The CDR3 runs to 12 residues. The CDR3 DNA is TGTGGCGGATCCTCAACGGCCGGGGAGCTGTTTTTT. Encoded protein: CGGSSTAGELFF.

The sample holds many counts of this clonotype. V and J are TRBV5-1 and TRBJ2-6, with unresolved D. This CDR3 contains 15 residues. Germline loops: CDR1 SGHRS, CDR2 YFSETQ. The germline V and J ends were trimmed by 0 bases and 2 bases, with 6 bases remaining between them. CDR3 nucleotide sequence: TGCGCCAGCAGCTTGGTGGAGACTGGGGCCAACGTCCTGACTTTC. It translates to CASSLVETGANVLTF.

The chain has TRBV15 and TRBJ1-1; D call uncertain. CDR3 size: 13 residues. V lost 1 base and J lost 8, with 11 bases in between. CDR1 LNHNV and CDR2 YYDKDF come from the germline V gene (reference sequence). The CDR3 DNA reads TGTGCCACCAGCAGAGCGTCGGTAGGGGAAGCTTTCTTT. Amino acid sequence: CATSRASVGEAFF. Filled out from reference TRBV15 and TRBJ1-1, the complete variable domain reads DAMVIQNPRYQVTQFGKPVTLSCSQTLNHNVMYWYQQKSSQAPKLLFHYYDKDFNNEADTPDNFQSRRPNTSFCFLDIRSPGLGDTAMYLCATSRASVGEAFFGQGTRLTVV.

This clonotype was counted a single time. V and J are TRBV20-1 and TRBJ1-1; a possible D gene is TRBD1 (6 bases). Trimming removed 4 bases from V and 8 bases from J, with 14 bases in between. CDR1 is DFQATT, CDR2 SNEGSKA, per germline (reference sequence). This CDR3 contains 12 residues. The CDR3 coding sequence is TGCAGTGCTAAACTGACAGGACCCGAAGCTTTCTTT. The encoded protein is CSAKLTGPEAFF.

CDR3 coding DNA: TGTGCCAGCAGACTCACCGGGGCGCCCCTCCGGTCCTACAATGAGCAGTTCTTC. Its translation is CASRLTGAPLRSYNEQFF. The rearrangement uses TRBV2 and TRBJ2-1; tentatively, D is TRBD1 or TRBD2 (5 bases each). Trimming shortened V by 6 bases and J by 1 base, and 22 bases separated the two germline ends. This CDR3 has 18 amino acids. Germline V CDR1 and CDR2: SNHLY, FYNNEI.

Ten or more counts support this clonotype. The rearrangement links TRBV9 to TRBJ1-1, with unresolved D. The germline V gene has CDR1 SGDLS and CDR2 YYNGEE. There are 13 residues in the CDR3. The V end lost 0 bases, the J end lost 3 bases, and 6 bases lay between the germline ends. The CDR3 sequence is CASSVVPDTEAFF. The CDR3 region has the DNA TGTGCCAGCAGCGTAGTCCCCGACACTGAAGCTTTCTTT.

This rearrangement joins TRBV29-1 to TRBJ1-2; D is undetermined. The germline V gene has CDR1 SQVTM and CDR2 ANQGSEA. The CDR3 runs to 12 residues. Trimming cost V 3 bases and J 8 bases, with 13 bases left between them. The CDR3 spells CSVERGPIGYTF. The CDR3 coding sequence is TGCAGCGTTGAGAGAGGACCTATAGGCTACACCTTC.

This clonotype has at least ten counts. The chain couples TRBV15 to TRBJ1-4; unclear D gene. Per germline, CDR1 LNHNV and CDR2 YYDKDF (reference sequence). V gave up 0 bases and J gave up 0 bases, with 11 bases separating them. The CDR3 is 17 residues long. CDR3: CATSRDRRSSTNEKLFF. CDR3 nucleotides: TGTGCCACCAGCAGAGATAGGAGGTCCTCAACTAATGAAAAACTGTTTTTT.

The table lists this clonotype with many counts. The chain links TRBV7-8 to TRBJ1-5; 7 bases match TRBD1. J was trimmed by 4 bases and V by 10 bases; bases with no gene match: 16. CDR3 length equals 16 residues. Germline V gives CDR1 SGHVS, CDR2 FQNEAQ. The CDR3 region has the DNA TGTGCCATCGCACCCATACAGGGGAGGGGGAATCAGCCCCAGCATTTT. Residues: CAIAPIQGRGNQPQHF.

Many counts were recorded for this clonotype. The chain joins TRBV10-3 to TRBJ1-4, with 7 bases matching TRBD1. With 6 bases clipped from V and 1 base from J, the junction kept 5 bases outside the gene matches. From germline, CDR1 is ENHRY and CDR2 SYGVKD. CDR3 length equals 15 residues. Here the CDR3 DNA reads TGTGCCATCAGACGACAGGGAGGAACTAATGAAAAACTGTTTTTT. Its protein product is CAIRRQGGTNEKLFF.

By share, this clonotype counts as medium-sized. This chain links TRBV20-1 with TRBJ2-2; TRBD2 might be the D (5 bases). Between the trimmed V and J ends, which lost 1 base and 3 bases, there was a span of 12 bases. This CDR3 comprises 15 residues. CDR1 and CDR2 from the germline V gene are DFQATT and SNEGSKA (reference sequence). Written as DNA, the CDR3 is TGCAGTGCTAGAGTACCCGGACTGCACACCGGGGAGCTGTTTTTT. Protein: CSARVPGLHTGELFF.

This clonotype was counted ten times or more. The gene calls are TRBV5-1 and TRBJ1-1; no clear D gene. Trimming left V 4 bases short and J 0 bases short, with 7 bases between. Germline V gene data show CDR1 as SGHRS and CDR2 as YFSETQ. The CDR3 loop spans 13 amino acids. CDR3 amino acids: CASSTVMNTEAFF. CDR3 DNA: TGCGCCAGCAGCACCGTAATGAACACTGAAGCTTTCTTT.

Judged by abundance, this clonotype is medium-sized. CDR3 sequence reads: CASSFSSSGIEQFF. CDR3 sequence (DNA): TGTGCCAGCAGCTTTTCCTCGAGCGGGATTGAGCAGTTCTTC. The rearrangement links TRBV5-6 to TRBJ2-1; 7 nucleotides agree with TRBD2. There are 14 residues in the CDR3. Germline assignment: CDR1 SGHDT and CDR2 YYEEEE. After removal of 2 bases from V and 9 bases from J, the junction contained 8 bases not matched to a gene.

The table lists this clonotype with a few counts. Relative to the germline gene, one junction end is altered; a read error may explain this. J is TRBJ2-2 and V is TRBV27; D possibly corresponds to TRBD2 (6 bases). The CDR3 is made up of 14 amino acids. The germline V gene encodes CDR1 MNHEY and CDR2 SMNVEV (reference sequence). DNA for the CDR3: TGTGCCAGCGCGGGACTTTCGAACACCGAGGAGCTGTTTTTT. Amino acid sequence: CASAGLSNTEELFF.

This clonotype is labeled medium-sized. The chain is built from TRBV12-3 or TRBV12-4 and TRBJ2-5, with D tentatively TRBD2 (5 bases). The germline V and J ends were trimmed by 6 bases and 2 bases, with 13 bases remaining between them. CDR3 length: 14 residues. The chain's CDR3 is CASSPTGIQETQYF. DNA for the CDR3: TGTGCCAGCAGCCCAACCGGGATACAAGAGACCCAGTACTTC.

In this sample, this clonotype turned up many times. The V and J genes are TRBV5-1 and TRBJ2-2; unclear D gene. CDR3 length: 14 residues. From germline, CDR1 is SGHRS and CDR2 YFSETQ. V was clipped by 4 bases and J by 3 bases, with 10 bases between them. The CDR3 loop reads CASSTQTDTGELFF. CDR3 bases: TGCGCCAGCAGCACACAAACGGACACCGGGGAGCTGTTTTTT. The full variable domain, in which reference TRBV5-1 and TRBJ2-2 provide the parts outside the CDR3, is KAGVTQTPRYLIKTRGQQVTLSCSPISGHRSVSWYQQTPGQGLQFLFEYFSETQRNKGNFPGRFSGRQFSNSRSEMNVSTLELGDSALYLCASSTQTDTGELFFGEGSRLTVL.

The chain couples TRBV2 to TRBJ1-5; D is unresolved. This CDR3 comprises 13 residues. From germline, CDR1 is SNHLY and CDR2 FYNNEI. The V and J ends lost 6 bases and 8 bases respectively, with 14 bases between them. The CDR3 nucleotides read TGTGCCAGCAGAAATCTCGGCGCCGAGCCCCAGCATTTT. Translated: CASRNLGAEPQHF. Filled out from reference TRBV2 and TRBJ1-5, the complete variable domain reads EPEVTQTPSHQVTQMGQEVILRCVPISNHLYFYWYRQILGQKVEFLVSFYNNEISEKSEIFDDQFSVERPDGSNFTLKIRSTKLEDSAMYFCASRNLGAEPQHFGDGTRLSIL.

This CDR3 is CSVATSGSSYNEQFF. The CDR3 nucleotides read TGCAGCGTTGCGACTAGCGGGAGCTCCTACAATGAGCAGTTCTTC. J is TRBJ2-1 and V is TRBV29-1; 12 bases map to TRBD2. CDR3 size: 15 residues. Trimming took 4 bases from V and 0 from J; bases not matched to a gene: 1. Germline loops: CDR1 SQVTM, CDR2 ANQGSEA.

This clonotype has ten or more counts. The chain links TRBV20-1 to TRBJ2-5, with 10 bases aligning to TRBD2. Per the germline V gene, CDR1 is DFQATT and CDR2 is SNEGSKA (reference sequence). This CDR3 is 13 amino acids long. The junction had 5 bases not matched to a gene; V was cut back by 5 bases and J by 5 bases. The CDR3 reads CSASAGGGETQYF. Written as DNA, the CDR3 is TGCAGTGCTTCAGCGGGAGGGGGGGAGACCCAGTACTTC.

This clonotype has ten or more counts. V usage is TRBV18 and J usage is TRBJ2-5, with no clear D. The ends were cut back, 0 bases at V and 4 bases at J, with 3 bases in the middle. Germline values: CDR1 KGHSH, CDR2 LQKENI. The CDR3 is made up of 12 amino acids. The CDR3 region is CASSPPSETQYF. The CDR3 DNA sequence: TGTGCCAGCTCACCACCGTCAGAGACCCAGTACTTC.